This TCR beta chain was recorded in a study of CD8+ T cells in alopecia areata. Study-level background: Tofacitinib ran 6 to 18 months, followed by 6 months off drug.

Between the trimmed V and J ends, which lost 4 bases and 6 bases, there was a span of 13 bases. Germline CDR1 is SQVTM and CDR2 is ANQGSEA. This CDR3 region has 13 residues. Extracted RNA was reverse transcribed into cDNA, the sequencing template. Here immunoSEQ multiplex PCR was the method, and the copy in TCRdb shows in-frame clones only, minus some. The sample carries about 210,000 clones, more than 60% recorded once. Treatment given: oral pan-JAK inhibitor, 5-10 mg twice daily. Overall study results and limits: On tofacitinib, scalp and blood still held many of the expanded lesional clones. The study found tofacitinib significantly decreased scalp clonality and expanded CD8+ clones among the top 100.

This clone was seen only a few times. Its antigen is unknown. The chain has TRBV29-1 and TRBJ1-5, with a possible D match to TRBD1 (5 bases). Sequenced here: CD4+ T cells sorted from blood, sampled at approximately week 42, from a patient treated with tofacitinib. This TCR was recovered from a human donor with alopecia areata. The CDR3 nucleotides read TGCAGCGTTGGCGCGGGGCTTAGTCAGCCCCAGCATTTT. Translated, it gives CSVGAGLSQPQHF.